These 7 T cell receptor beta chains were all obtained from the same sample, sequenced in a study of blood T cell repertoires in COVID-19. Libraries were prepared by immunoSEQ multiplex PCR; TCRdb keeps only in-frame clonotypes and omits some of them. The sample comprises over 200,000 clones, about 92% of which are singletons, and roughly 1.2% rests with the top ten. The sample was peripheral blood. The receptors stem from a young man with acute or convalescent COVID-19.

This chain uses TRBV5-1 with TRBJ1-5, with 9 bases that match TRBD1. CDR3 length: 15 amino acids. V dropped 4 bases and J dropped 0; count of bases not matched to a gene: 2. Germline CDR1 SGHRS, CDR2 YFSETQ. This chain's CDR3 is CASSRTGDSNQPQHF. The CDR3 coding sequence is TGCGCCAGCAGCCGGACAGGGGATAGCAATCAGCCCCAGCATTTT.

The chain recombines TRBV28 with TRBJ1-6; D gene uncertain. The V and J ends lost 2 bases and 9 bases respectively, with 14 bases between them. The CDR3 is made up of 15 amino acids. From germline, CDR1 is MDHEN and CDR2 SYDVKM. CDR3 coding DNA: TGTGCCAGCAGTTTAGTTAACCCAGGAGGTTCACCCCTCCACTTT. Translating gives CASSLVNPGGSPLHF.

The chain recombines TRBV18 with TRBJ2-5, with D hard to call. CDR3 length equals 14 residues. Deletions cut 3 bases from V and 4 bases from J, with 12 bases between. The germline gives CDR1 KGHSH, CDR2 LQKENI. The CDR3 spells CASSPPDWRETQYF. The CDR3 nucleotides read TGTGCCAGCTCACCCCCTGACTGGAGAGAGACCCAGTACTTC. Full variable domain (remainder filled in from reference TRBV18 and TRBJ2-5): NAGVMQNPRHLVRRRGQEARLRCSPMKGHSHVYWYRQLPEEGLKFMVYLQKENIIDESGMPKERFSAEFPKEGPSILRIQQVVRGDSAAYFCASSPPDWRETQYFGPGTRLLVL.

This chain links TRBV13 with TRBJ2-3; D might be TRBD1 (5 bases). Germline CDR1 PRHDT, CDR2 FYEKMQ (reference sequence). The CDR3 loop spans 14 amino acids. The V gene lost 5 bases and the J gene lost 3 bases, with 12 bases spanning the gap. The CDR3 protein is CASSLDKSTDTQYF. The DNA of the CDR3 is TGTGCCAGCAGCCTGGACAAGAGTACAGATACGCAGTATTTT.

This clone came up once. The rearrangement uses TRBV6-4 and TRBJ1-1; no reliable D call. Germline CDR1 is MRHNA and CDR2 is SNTAGT. With 5 bases removed from V and 3 bases from J, the gap between germline ends came to 13 bases. The CDR3 is 14 residues long. CDR3 sequence: CASSHGGRDTEAFF. The CDR3, as DNA: TGTGCCAGCAGTCACGGAGGAAGGGACACTGAAGCTTTCTTT.

The J gene is TRBJ2-1, the V gene TRBV7-3; a possible D gene is TRBD2 (6 bases). CDR1 and CDR2 from the germline V gene are SGHTA and FQGTGA. There are 15 residues in the CDR3. The V end was cut by 1 base, the J end by 4 bases, with 11 bases between. CDR3 sequence (DNA): TGTGCCAGCAGCTTAAGTGGGCGGGATTACAATGAGCAGTTCTTC. Translating gives CASSLSGRDYNEQFF.

CDR3 sequence: CASSLAYSYNSPLHF. CDR3 sequence (DNA): TGTGCCAGCAGTCTAGCCTACTCCTATAATTCACCCCTCCACTTT. The chain is built from TRBV27 and TRBJ1-6, with D unresolved. The V end was cut by 5 bases, the J end by 0 bases, with 8 bases between. The CDR3 sequence is 15 residues long. The germline V gene has CDR1 MNHEY and CDR2 SMNVEV (reference sequence).